These T cell receptor beta chains were read from a single sample in a study of shared clonotypes between healthy human individuals. Clones were read by immunoSEQ multiplex PCR, and TCRdb kept only the in-frame ones, dropping some. This sample has roughly 2,000,000 clones, with about 95% found just once. The specimen sequenced was naive CD8+ T cells sorted from blood. The receptor set was obtained from a man aged 18 to 35 in good health. CDR3s include the opening cysteine and the closing phenylalanine or tryptophan. A D gene is named only where the DNA matches it firmly. Clone size is shown for a subset of rows, as once, few, many or a class of expanded clone.

TRBV27	once	TRBD1	TRBJ2-5	CASSLDRGQAGETQYF	TGTGCCAGCAGTTTAGACAGGGGGCAAGCCGGAGAGACCCAGTACTTC
TRBV2	.	TRBD1	TRBJ1-2	CASSSGGEDYGYTF	TGTGCCAGCAGCTCAGGGGGCGAGGACTATGGCTACACCTTC
TRBV7-9	.	TRBD2	TRBJ2-2	CASSPTGLAGAEGTGELFF	TGTGCCAGCAGCCCGACGGGACTAGCGGGAGCTGAGGGAACCGGGGAGCTGTTTTTT
TRBV6-5	.	TRBD2	TRBJ2-7	CASSVSGEAYEQYF	TGTGCCAGCAGCGTTAGCGGGGAGGCCTACGAGCAGTACTTC
TRBV2	.	.	TRBJ2-7	CASSDGDGKLRGQYF	TGTGCCAGCAGTGACGGGGACGGGAAATTACGAGGGCAGTACTTC
TRBV5-1	.	.	TRBJ2-7	CASSLADRYEQYF	TGCGCCAGCAGCTTGGCAGACCGCTACGAGCAGTACTTC
TRBV19	.	.	TRBJ1-1	CASIGGYNAAFF	TGTGCCAGTATCGGGGGCTATAACGCCGCTTTCTTT
TRBV2	.	TRBD2	TRBJ2-2	CASSFGLAGDLGELFF	TGTGCCAGCAGTTTCGGGCTAGCGGGAGATCTCGGGGAGCTGTTTTTT
TRBV4-1	.	TRBD1	TRBJ1-4	CASSSITQGANEKLFF	TGCGCCAGCAGCTCGATAACACAGGGGGCCAATGAAAAACTGTTTTTT
TRBV5-6	.	TRBD1	TRBJ1-6	CASSLHGQGVSPNSPLHF	TGTGCCAGCAGCTTGCATGGACAGGGGGTTTCTCCGAATTCACCCCTCCACTTT
TRBV11-2	.	.	TRBJ2-3	CASSNDLLLTDTQYF	TGTGCCAGCAGCAACGACCTACTTCTCACAGATACGCAGTATTTT
TRBV29-1	.	.	TRBJ2-1	CSVVPRAASSYNEQFF	TGCAGCGTCGTCCCCCGGGCAGCTAGCTCCTACAATGAGCAGTTCTTC
TRBV6-5	.	.	TRBJ2-1	CASSYSNLGNEQFF	TGTGCCAGCAGTTACTCTAACCTGGGCAATGAGCAGTTCTTC
TRBV7-9	.	.	TRBJ2-3	CASSSPSTDTQYF	TGTGCCAGCAGCTCCCCCAGCACAGATACGCAGTATTTT
TRBV19	.	.	TRBJ1-5	CASSIDLEDQPQHF	TGTGCCAGTAGTATAGATCTGGAGGATCAGCCCCAGCATTTT
TRBV4-3	.	TRBD1	TRBJ2-2	CASSHGTGGIGTGELFF	TGCGCCAGCAGCCATGGGACAGGGGGCATCGGCACCGGGGAGCTGTTTTTT
TRBV6-6	few	.	TRBJ1-2	CASSYSLDYGYTF	TGTGCCAGCAGTTACTCTCTAGACTATGGCTACACCTTC
TRBV11-1	.	TRBD1	TRBJ2-5	CASSPYRGGETQYF	TGTGCCAGCAGCCCCTACAGGGGTGGGGAGACCCAGTACTTC
TRBV7-6	once	.	TRBJ1-1	CASSLTGPNTEAFF	TGTGCCAGCAGCTTAACAGGACCGAACACTGAAGCTTTCTTT
TRBV5-4	.	.	TRBJ1-5	CASSLTPGGNQPQHF	TGTGCCAGCAGCTTGACCCCAGGGGGCAATCAGCCCCAGCATTTT
TRBV10-2	.	.	TRBJ1-1	CASSEVLGLNTEAFF	TGCGCCAGCAGTGAGGTATTGGGACTAAACACTGAAGCTTTCTTT
TRBV7-6	.	TRBD2	TRBJ2-3	CASSGTGGADTQYF	TGTGCCAGCAGCGGGACGGGGGGTGCAGATACGCAGTATTTT
TRBV6-5	once	.	TRBJ2-3	CASSYSTGAKPFTQYF	TGTGCCAGCAGTTACTCGACCGGGGCCAAACCTTTCACGCAGTATTTT
TRBV7-9	once	.	TRBJ2-3	CASSGGEFTDTQYF	TGTGCCAGCAGCGGAGGAGAATTCACAGATACGCAGTATTTT
TRBV5-1	.	.	TRBJ1-1	CASSATAMNTEAFF	TGCGCCAGCAGCGCAACAGCGATGAACACTGAAGCTTTCTTT
TRBV2	.	.	TRBJ2-7	CASSDTAGFYEQYF	TGTGCCAGCAGTGATACGGCAGGGTTCTACGAGCAGTACTTC
TRBV28	.	.	TRBJ2-7	CASSPRGPYEQYF	TGTGCCAGCAGTCCCCGAGGGCCATACGAGCAGTACTTC
TRBV5-5	.	TRBD2	TRBJ2-5	CASSLLLAGGQVETQYF	TGTGCCAGCAGCTTGTTACTAGCGGGGGGCCAGGTAGAGACCCAGTACTTC
TRBV7-3	.	.	TRBJ2-7	CASSLTLGLGYEQYF	TGTGCCAGCAGCTTAACGTTGGGACTTGGCTACGAGCAGTACTTC
TRBV6-6	.	.	TRBJ2-4	CASSLSSPRAKNIQYF	TGTGCCAGCAGTTTATCCAGTCCTCGAGCCAAAAACATTCAGTACTTC
TRBV27	once	.	TRBJ2-1	CASSLGSANEQFF	TGTGCCAGCAGTTTAGGTAGCGCGAATGAGCAGTTCTTC
TRBV9	once	TRBD1	TRBJ1-1	CASSVVAGGLNTEAFF	TGTGCCAGCAGCGTAGTGGCAGGGGGTCTGAACACTGAAGCTTTCTTT
TRBV7-9	.	.	TRBJ2-7	CASSLGGDYEQYF	TGTGCCAGCAGCTTGGGGGGTGATTACGAGCAGTACTTC
TRBV5-5	.	TRBD1	TRBJ2-7	CASSLGGGTYEQYF	TGTGCCAGCAGCTTGGGAGGGGGCACCTACGAGCAGTACTTC
TRBV6-5	once	.	TRBJ2-7	CASSFARTYEQYF	TGTGCCAGCAGTTTCGCCAGAACCTACGAGCAGTACTTC
TRBV6-6	.	.	TRBJ1-4	CASSQQEKLFF	TGTGCCAGCAGTCAACAGGAAAAACTGTTTTTT
TRBV2	few	TRBD2	TRBJ2-7	CASRTSGTYEQYF	TGTGCCAGCAGGACTAGCGGGACCTACGAGCAGTACTTC
TRBV6-6	.	.	TRBJ1-5	CASSYSQSSNQPQHF	TGTGCCAGCAGTTATTCACAGAGTAGCAATCAGCCCCAGCATTTT
TRBV5-6	.	.	TRBJ1-2	CASSSGGTYVYTF	TGTGCCAGCAGCTCCGGGGGGACCTATGTCTACACCTTC
TRBV27	.	TRBD1	TRBJ2-7	CASSRTGVDEQYF	TGTGCCTCTTCCAGGACAGGGGTTGACGAGCAGTACTTC
TRBV7-9	.	.	TRBJ2-7	CASSFDSGLLAYEQYF	TGTGCCAGCAGCTTCGATTCAGGTTTATTAGCCTACGAGCAGTACTTC
TRBV7-8	.	.	TRBJ2-7	CASSLAFMTGYEQYF	TGTGCCAGCAGCTTAGCCTTTATGACAGGCTACGAGCAGTACTTC
TRBV27	.	.	TRBJ2-1	CASSLFAGSSYNEQFF	TGTGCCAGCAGTTTATTTGCAGGGAGCTCCTACAATGAGCAGTTCTTC
TRBV19	.	.	TRBJ1-1	CASSMGEAANTEAFF	TGTGCCAGTAGTATGGGAGAGGCAGCGAACACTGAAGCTTTCTTT
TRBV6-5	.	.	TRBJ2-7	CASSYSGGQRTYEQYF	TGTGCCAGCAGTTACTCGGGGGGACAGAGGACCTACGAGCAGTACTTC
TRBV6-5	once	.	TRBJ2-1	CASSYAENNEQFF	TGTGCCAGCAGTTACGCAGAGAACAATGAGCAGTTCTTC
TRBV7-9	.	.	TRBJ2-7	CASSFNMDFSELYEQYF	TGTGCCAGCAGCTTTAACATGGACTTCTCTGAACTCTACGAGCAGTACTTC
TRBV14	once	.	TRBJ1-1	CASFDRYNTEAFF	TGTGCCAGCTTCGACAGGTACAACACTGAAGCTTTCTTT
TRBV7-9	.	TRBD2	TRBJ2-1	CASSGTSGISVEQFF	TGTGCCAGCAGCGGGACTAGCGGGATTTCGGTTGAGCAGTTCTTC
TRBV4-1	.	.	TRBJ2-7	CASSQGESSEYEQYF	TGCGCCAGCAGCCAAGGGGAATCTAGCGAATACGAGCAGTACTTC
TRBV6-5	.	.	TRBJ2-7	CASSYSALGEYEQYF	TGTGCCAGCAGTTACTCGGCTCTGGGGGAGTACGAGCAGTACTTC